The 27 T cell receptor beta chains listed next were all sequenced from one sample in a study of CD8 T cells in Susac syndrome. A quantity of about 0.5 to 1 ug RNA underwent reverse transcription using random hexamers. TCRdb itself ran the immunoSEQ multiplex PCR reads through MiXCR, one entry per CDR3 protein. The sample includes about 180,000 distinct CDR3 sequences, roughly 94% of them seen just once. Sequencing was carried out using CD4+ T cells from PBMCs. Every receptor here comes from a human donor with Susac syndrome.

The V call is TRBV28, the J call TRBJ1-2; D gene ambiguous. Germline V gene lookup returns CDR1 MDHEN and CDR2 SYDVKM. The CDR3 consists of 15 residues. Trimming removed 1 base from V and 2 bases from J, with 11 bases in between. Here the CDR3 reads CASSLFPSDNYGYTF. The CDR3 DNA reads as TGTGCCAGCAGTTTATTTCCGAGTGACAACTATGGCTACACCTTC.

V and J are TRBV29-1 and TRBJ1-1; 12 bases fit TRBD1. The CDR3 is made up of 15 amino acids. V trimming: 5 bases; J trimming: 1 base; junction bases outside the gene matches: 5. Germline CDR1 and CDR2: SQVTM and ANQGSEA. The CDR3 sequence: CSVTGTGGRNTEAFF. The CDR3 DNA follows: TGCAGCGTTACTGGGACAGGGGGCCGGAACACTGAAGCTTTCTTT.

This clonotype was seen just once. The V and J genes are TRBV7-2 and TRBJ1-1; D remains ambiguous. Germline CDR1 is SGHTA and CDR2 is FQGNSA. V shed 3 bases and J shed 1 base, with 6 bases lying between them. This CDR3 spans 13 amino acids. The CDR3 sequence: CASSFVWNTEAFF. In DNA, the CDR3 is TGTGCCAGCAGCTTTGTTTGGAACACTGAAGCTTTCTTT.

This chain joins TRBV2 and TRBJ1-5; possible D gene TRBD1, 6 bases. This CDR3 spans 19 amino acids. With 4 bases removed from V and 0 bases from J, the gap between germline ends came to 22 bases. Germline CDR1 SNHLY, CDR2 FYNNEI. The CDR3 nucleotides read TGTGCCAGCAGTGTGTTCCCGGACAGTTTATGGACTAGCAATCAGCCCCAGCATTTT. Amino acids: CASSVFPDSLWTSNQPQHF.

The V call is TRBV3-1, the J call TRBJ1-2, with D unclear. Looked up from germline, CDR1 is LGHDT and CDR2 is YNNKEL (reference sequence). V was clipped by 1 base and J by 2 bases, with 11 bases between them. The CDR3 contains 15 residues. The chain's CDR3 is CASSQAGGNNYGYTF. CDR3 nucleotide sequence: TGTGCCAGCAGCCAAGCAGGAGGTAACAACTATGGCTACACCTTC.

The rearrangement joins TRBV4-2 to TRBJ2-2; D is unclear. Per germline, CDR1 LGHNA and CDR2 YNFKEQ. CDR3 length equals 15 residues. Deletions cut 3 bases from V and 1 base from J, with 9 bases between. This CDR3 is CASSQGERNTGELFF. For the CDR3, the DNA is TGTGCCAGCAGCCAGGGTGAGCGGAACACCGGGGAGCTGTTTTTT.

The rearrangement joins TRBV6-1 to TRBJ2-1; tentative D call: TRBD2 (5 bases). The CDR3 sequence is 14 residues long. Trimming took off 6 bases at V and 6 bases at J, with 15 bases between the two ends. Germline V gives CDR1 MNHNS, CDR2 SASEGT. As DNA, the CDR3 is TGTGCCAGCAGGCAGTTAGCGTCGGCCAATGAGCAGTTCTTC. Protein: CASRQLASANEQFF.

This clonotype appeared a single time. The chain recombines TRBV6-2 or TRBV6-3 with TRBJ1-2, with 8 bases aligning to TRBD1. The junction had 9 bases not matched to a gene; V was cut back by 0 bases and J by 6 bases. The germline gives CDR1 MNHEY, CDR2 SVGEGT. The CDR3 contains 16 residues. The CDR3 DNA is TGTGCCAGCAGTTACTCCCAGGGGGCTCATTGGGATGGCTACACCTTC. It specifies CASSYSQGAHWDGYTF.

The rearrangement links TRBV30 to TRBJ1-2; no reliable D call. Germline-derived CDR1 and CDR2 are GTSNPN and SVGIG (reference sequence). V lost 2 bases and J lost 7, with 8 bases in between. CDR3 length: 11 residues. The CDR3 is CAWSLAGGYTF. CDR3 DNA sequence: TGTGCCTGGAGTTTGGCGGGTGGCTACACCTTC.

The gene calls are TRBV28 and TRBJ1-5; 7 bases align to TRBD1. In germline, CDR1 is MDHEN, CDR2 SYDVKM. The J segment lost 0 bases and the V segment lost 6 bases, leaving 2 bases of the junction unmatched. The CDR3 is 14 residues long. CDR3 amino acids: CASSYRGSNQPQHF. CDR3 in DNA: TGTGCCAGCAGCTACAGGGGTAGCAATCAGCCCCAGCATTTT.

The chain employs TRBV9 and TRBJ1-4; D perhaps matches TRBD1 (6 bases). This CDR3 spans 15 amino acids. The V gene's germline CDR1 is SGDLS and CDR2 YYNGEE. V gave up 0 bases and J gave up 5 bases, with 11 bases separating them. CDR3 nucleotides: TGTGCCAGCAGCGTAGCAGCAGGGGAGAATGAAAAACTGTTTTTT. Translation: CASSVAAGENEKLFF.

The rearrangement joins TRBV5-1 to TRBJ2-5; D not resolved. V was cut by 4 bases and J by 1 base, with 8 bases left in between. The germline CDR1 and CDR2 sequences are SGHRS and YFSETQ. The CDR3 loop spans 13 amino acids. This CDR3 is CASSETLQETQYF. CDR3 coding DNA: TGCGCCAGCAGCGAGACCCTCCAAGAGACCCAGTACTTC.

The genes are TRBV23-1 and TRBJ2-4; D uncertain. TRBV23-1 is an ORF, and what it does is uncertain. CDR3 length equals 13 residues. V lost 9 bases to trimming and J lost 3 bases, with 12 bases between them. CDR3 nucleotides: TGCGCCAGTAGTGTGTGGCACAAAAACATTCAGTACTTC. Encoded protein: CASSVWHKNIQYF.

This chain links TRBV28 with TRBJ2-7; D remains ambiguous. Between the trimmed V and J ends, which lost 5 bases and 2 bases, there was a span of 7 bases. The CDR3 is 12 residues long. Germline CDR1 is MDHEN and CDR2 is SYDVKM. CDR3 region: CASSLTAYEQYF. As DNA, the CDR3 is TGTGCCAGCAGTCTTACTGCCTACGAGCAGTACTTC.

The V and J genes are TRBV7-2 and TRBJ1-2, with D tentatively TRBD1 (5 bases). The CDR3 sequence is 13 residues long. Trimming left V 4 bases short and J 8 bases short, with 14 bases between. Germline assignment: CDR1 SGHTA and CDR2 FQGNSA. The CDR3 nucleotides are TGTGCCAGCAGCTGGGACTATCTGGGCGGCTACACCTTC. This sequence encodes CASSWDYLGGYTF.

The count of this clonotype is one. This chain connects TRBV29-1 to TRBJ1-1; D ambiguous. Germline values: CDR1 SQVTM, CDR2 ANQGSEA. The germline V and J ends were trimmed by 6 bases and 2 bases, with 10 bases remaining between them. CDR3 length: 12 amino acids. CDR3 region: CSVAYRNTEAFF. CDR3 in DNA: TGCAGCGTGGCGTACAGAAACACTGAAGCTTTCTTT.

In DNA, the CDR3 is TGCACCAGCACTCGGGGGAGGGGCGATGAGCAGTTCTTC. Protein sequence: CTSTRGRGDEQFF. The chain recombines TRBV1 with TRBJ2-1; the table's D call, TRBD2, has no DNA check behind it. TRBV1 is recorded as a pseudogene. The CDR3 totals 13 residues.

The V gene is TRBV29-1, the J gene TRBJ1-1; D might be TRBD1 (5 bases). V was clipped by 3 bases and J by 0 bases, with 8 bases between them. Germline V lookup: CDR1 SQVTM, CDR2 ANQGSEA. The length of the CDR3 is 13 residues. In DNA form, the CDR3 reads TGCAGCGTTGATACGGGGCTGAACACTGAAGCTTTCTTT. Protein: CSVDTGLNTEAFF. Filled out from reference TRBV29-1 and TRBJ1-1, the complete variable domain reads SAVISQKPSRDICQRGTSLTIQCQVDSQVTMMFWYRQQPGQSLTLIATANQGSEATYESGFVIDKFPISRPNLTFSTLTVSNMSPEDSSIYLCSVDTGLNTEAFFGQGTRLTVV.

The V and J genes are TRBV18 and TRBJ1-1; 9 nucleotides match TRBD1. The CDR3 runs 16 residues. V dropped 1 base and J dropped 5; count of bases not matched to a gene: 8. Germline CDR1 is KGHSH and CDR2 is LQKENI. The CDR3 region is CASSPRTGVRKTEAFF. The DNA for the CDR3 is TGTGCCAGCTCACCACGGACAGGGGTTCGTAAAACTGAAGCTTTCTTT.

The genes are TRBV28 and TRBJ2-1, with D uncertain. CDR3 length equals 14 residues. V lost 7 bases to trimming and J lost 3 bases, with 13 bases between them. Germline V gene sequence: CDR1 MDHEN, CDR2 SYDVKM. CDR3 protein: CASTPWADYNEQFF. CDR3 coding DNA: TGTGCCAGCACTCCTTGGGCAGACTACAATGAGCAGTTCTTC.

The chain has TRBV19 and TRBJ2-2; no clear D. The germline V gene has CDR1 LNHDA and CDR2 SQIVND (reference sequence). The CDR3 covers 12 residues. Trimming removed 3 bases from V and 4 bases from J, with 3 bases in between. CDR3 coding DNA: TGTGCCAGTAGTATCGGCACCGGGGAGCTGTTTTTT. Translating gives CASSIGTGELFF.

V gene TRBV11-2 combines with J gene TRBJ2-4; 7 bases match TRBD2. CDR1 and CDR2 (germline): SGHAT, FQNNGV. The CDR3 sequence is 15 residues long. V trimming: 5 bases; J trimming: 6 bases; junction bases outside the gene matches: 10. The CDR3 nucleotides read TGTGCCAGCAGCACCCAGCGGGGAGATGCAAACATTCAGTACTTC. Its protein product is CASSTQRGDANIQYF.

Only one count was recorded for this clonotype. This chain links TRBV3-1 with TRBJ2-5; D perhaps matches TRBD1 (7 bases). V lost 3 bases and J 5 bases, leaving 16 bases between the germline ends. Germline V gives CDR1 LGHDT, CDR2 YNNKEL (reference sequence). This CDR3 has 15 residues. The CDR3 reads CASSQYSAGGETQYF. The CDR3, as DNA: TGTGCCAGCAGCCAGTACTCAGCAGGGGGGGAGACCCAGTACTTC.

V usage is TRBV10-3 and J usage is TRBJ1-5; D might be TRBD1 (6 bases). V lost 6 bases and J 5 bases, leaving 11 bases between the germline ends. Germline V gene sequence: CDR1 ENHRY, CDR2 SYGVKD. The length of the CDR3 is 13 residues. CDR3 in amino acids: CAIRGGQDQPQHF. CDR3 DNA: TGTGCCATCAGGGGGGGGCAGGATCAGCCCCAGCATTTT.

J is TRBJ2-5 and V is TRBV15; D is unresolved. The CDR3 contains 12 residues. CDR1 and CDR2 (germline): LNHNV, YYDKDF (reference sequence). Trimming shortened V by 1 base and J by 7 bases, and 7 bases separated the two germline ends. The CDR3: CATSRATGTQYF. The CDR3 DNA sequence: TGTGCCACCAGCAGAGCGACCGGGACCCAGTACTTC.

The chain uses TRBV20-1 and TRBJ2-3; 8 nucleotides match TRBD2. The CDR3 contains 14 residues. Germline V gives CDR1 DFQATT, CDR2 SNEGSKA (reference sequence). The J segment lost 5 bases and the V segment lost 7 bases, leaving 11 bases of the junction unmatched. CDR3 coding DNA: TGCAGTGTTCCCACGGGGGGGGCTGGAGATACGCAGTATTTT. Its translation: CSVPTGGAGDTQYF.

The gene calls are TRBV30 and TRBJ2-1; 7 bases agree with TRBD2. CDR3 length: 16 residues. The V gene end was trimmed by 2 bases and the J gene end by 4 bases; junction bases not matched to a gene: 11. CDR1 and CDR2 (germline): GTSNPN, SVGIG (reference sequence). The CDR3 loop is CAWSKEAGRRYNEQFF. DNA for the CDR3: TGTGCCTGGAGTAAGGAAGCGGGAAGAAGGTACAATGAGCAGTTCTTC.